This T cell receptor (beta chain) was sequenced during a study of shared clonotypes between healthy human individuals. Study results and limitations: Blood alone was sampled, and tissue repertoires likely differ.

Looked up from germline, CDR1 is LNHDA and CDR2 is SQIVND (reference sequence). The CDR3 spans 14 residues. V was shortened by 7 bases and J by 1 base, with 13 bases between the two germline ends. TCRdb keeps only in-frame clones here, not all; method: immunoSEQ multiplex PCR. The table lists under 2.5 million clones, less than 95% of them singletons. Notes on this clone: Its target is unknown.

The chain employs TRBV19 and TRBJ1-1; D possibly corresponds to TRBD1 (5 bases). The TCR sequence derives from a man between 18 and 35 years old in good health. Some clones in this sample may be carry-over from other donors' samples. The sequenced material came from naive CD4+ T cells from PBMCs. Subset denoted: CD45RA+ positively selected. The chain's CDR3 is CASTPIDRNTEAFF. DNA of the CDR3: TGTGCCAGTACCCCGATAGACAGGAACACTGAAGCTTTCTTT.